The 7 T cell receptor beta chains listed next were all sequenced from one sample in a study of blood T cell repertoires in COVID-19. The assay was immunoSEQ multiplex PCR, and TCRdb's table has in-frame clones only and misses some. The sample carries more than 100,000 clones, around 89% recorded once. The sample taken for sequencing was peripheral blood. The source of these receptors is a man between 50 and 59 years old with active or convalescent COVID-19.

J is TRBJ1-1 and V is TRBV18; D is ambiguous. Germline CDR1 and CDR2: KGHSH and LQKENI. Trimming shortened V by 3 bases and J by 1 base, and 18 bases separated the two germline ends. The CDR3 extends over 17 amino acids. The CDR3 is CASSPNQPLRENTEAFF. CDR3 DNA sequence: TGTGCCAGCTCACCGAATCAACCCCTCCGCGAGAACACTGAAGCTTTCTTT.

The chain combines TRBV12-5 with TRBJ1-2; 10 nucleotides match TRBD1. There are 14 residues in the CDR3. Germline CDR1 is LGHNT and CDR2 is FRNRAP. The junction had 7 bases not matched to a gene; V was cut back by 4 bases and J by 8 bases. The DNA for the CDR3 is TGTGCTAGTGGTTCCCGACAGGGGGCAGGGGGCTACACCTTC. Translated, it gives CASGSRQGAGGYTF.

The chain uses TRBV6-5 and TRBJ1-6; D is possibly TRBD1 (6 bases). Trimming removed 6 bases at V and 6 bases at J, with 12 bases between. Germline V gives CDR1 MNHEY, CDR2 SVGAGI. CDR3 length: 14 residues. The CDR3 loop is CASRYLGGNSPLHF. CDR3 nucleotide sequence: TGTGCCAGCAGATACCTAGGGGGTAATTCACCCCTCCACTTT.

This clone was seen a single time. The rearrangement links TRBV4-2 to TRBJ1-3; TRBD1 aligns across 8 bases. This CDR3 has 17 residues. The ends lost 0 bases at V and 3 bases at J; junction bases unmatched: 7. CDR1 is LGHNA and CDR2 is YNFKEQ in the germline V gene. DNA of the CDR3: TGTGCCAGCAGCCAAGAGCAGGGGGCAGTCGGTGGAAACACCATATATTTT. Translating it yields CASSQEQGAVGGNTIYF.

This sequence joins TRBV19 and TRBJ1-1; D gene unclear. Trimming removed 8 bases from V and 1 base from J, with 8 bases in between. Looked up from germline, CDR1 is LNHDA and CDR2 is SQIVND (reference sequence). The CDR3 has 12 amino acids. DNA for the CDR3: TGTGCCAGTTCTATGCGGAACACTGAAGCTTTCTTT. This sequence encodes CASSMRNTEAFF.

This CDR3 reads CASREGQALTYEQYF. The CDR3 DNA sequence: TGTGCCAGTCGCGAAGGACAGGCCCTAACCTACGAGCAGTACTTC. This sequence joins TRBV19 and TRBJ2-7; 7 nucleotides match TRBD1. This CDR3 is built from 15 residues. The germline V gene has CDR1 LNHDA and CDR2 SQIVND (reference sequence). Losses at the gene ends were 8 bases for V and 2 bases for J; bases not matched to a gene: 12. Variable domain in full (rest from reference TRBV19 and TRBJ2-7): DGGITQSPKYLFRKEGQNVTLSCEQNLNHDAMYWYRQDPGQGLRLIYYSQIVNDFQKGDIAEGYSVSREKKESFPLTVTSAQKNPTAFYLCASREGQALTYEQYFGPGTRLTVT.

The chain couples TRBV7-2 to TRBJ2-1; a possible D gene is TRBD2 (5 bases). The CDR3 contains 13 residues. Trimming left V 0 bases short and J 5 bases short, with 5 bases between. The germline CDR1 and CDR2 sequences are SGHTA and FQGNSA. CDR3 DNA sequence: TGTGCCAGCAGCTTAGCAGCGGACAATGAGCAGTTCTTC. This translates into CASSLAADNEQFF.